This TCR beta chain was documented in a study of T cell changes during pregnancy in multiple sclerosis. The table came from immunoSEQ multiplex PCR; TCRdb's copy has only in-frame clones and leaves some out. The table lists 13,000 to 15,000 clones, over 85% of them singletons, with approximately 3% in the top ten. V shed 4 bases and J 5 bases; nucleotides not matched to a gene: 11. Per germline, CDR1 SGHRS and CDR2 YFSETQ. This CDR3 region has 15 residues. The sequence came from a female donor in good health, enrolled as a control in a pregnancy study. The source material was peripheral blood, sampled in the second trimester of pregnancy. This chain connects TRBV5-1 to TRBJ1-2, with 7 positions matching TRBD1. This CDR3 is CASSPSFQGEYGYTF. DNA for the CDR3: TGCGCCAGCAGCCCCTCCTTCCAGGGGGAATATGGCTACACCTTC. Based on the CDR3 plus reference TRBV5-1 and TRBJ1-2, the full variable domain is KAGVTQTPRYLIKTRGQQVTLSCSPISGHRSVSWYQQTPGQGLQFLFEYFSETQRNKGNFPGRFSGRQFSNSRSEMNVSTLELGDSALYLCASSPSFQGEYGYTFGSGTRLTVV.